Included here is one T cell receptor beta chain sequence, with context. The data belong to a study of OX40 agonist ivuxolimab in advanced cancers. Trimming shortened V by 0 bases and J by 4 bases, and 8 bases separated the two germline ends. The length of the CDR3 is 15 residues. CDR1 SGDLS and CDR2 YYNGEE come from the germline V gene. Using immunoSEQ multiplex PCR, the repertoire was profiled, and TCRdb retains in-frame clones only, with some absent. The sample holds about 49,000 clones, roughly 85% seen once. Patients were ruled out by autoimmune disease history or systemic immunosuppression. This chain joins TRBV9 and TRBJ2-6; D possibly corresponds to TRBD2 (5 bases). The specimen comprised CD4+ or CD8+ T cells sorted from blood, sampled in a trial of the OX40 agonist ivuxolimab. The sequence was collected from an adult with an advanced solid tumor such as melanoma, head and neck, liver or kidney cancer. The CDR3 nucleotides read TGTGCCAGCAGCGTAGTGAGGGAGGGGGCCAACGTCCTGACTTTC. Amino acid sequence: CASSVVREGANVLTF.